This is a list of T cell receptor beta chains from one sample in a study of CD8+CD57+ T cells in acquired aplastic anemia. One entry per CDR3 protein results from TCRdb running MiXCR on the reads. This sample has around 290,000 distinct CDR3 sequences; approximately 58% occur once, and the top ten carry approximately 1.3%. Specimen: sorted CD4+, CD8+, or CD8+CD57+ T cells (not recorded which) from PBMCs. The source of these receptors is a human donor with aplastic anemia. Each CDR3 is given with its conserved first and last residue. D genes are given only for firm matches. Clone size is given for some rows only: seen once, a few or many times, or a class if the clone is expanded.

j_gene	v_gene	d_gene	abundance	CDR3nt	CDR3aa
TRBJ1-5	TRBV24-1	.	.	TGTGCCACCAGTGATCCCCGGGGTCAGCCCCAGCATTTT	CATSDPRGQPQHF
TRBJ1-2	TRBV6-1	.	many	TGTGCCAGCAGTGAAGCCCATCCTGGGGAGTGGATTTTCTATGGCTACACCTTC	CASSEAHPGEWIFYGYTF
TRBJ2-3	TRBV12-3/TRBV12-4	.	once	TGTGCCAGCAGTTTAGGGGGAGGCTCCCATACGCAGTATTTT	CASSLGGGSHTQYF
TRBJ2-1	TRBV24-1	TRBD2	.	TGTGCCACCAGTGATTTCTCTAGCGGGAGGGCCGGTGAGCAGTTCTTC	CATSDFSSGRAGEQFF
TRBJ1-1	TRBV7-9	.	many	TGTGCCAGCAGCTTACAGGGCTCGAACACTGAAGCTTTCTTT	CASSLQGSNTEAFF
TRBJ2-3	TRBV24-1	TRBD1	many	TGTGCCACCAGTGACGCGGGACAGGGGGGAGCAGATACGCAGTATTTT	CATSDAGQGGADTQYF
TRBJ1-6	TRBV7-2	.	few	TGTGCCAGCAGCAAAGTTGCATGGGCCGCACCCCTCCACTTT	CASSKVAWAAPLHF
TRBJ2-7	TRBV20-1	TRBD1	.	TGCAGTGCTGCACGGACAGGGCGCGGCGAGCAGTACTTC	CSAARTGRGEQYF
TRBJ1-1	TRBV9	.	.	TGTGCCAACAGCGTAGAGGCAGCGAACACTGAAGCTTTCTTT	CANSVEAANTEAFF
TRBJ2-7	TRBV10-2	.	few	TGCGCCACCAGGCCTCCAGCGACCTACGAGCAGTACTTC	CATRPPATYEQYF
TRBJ2-5	TRBV6-1	.	.	TGTGCCAGCAGTGAAGCGAGGGGGGGAACCTCACGCCAAGAGACCCAGTACTTC	CASSEARGGTSRQETQYF
TRBJ2-3	TRBV7-9	.	few	TGTGCCAGCAGCTTAGAGGGTGACACAGATACGCAGTATTTT	CASSLEGDTDTQYF
TRBJ2-3	TRBV7-2	.	.	TGTGCCAGCAGCTTGGTAGGACGCACAGATACGCGGTATTTT	CASSLVGRTDTRYF
TRBJ2-7	TRBV7-2	TRBD2	.	TGTGCCAGCAGCTCGGGGACTAGTCTCGGCGAGCAGTACTTC	CASSSGTSLGEQYF
TRBJ1-3	TRBV7-2	.	.	TGTGCCAGCAGCTGGGCGGAGGGATCTGGTGGAAACACCATATATTTT	CASSWAEGSGGNTIYF
TRBJ2-5	TRBV9	.	.	TGTGCCAGCAGCGTTCGGGGTGAGGAGACCCAGTACTTC	CASSVRGEETQYF
TRBJ1-4	TRBV2	.	.	TGTGCCAGCAGTGAATTTGGGGACACTAATGAAAAACTGTTTTTT	CASSEFGDTNEKLFF
TRBJ2-1	TRBV10-3	.	few	TGTGCCATCAGTTACCAGGGGGGTGACAATGAGCAGTTCTTC	CAISYQGGDNEQFF
TRBJ1-4	TRBV6-5	.	.	TGTGCCAGCAGTTACTTTTACGAAAAACTGTTTTTT	CASSYFYEKLFF
TRBJ2-7	TRBV5-1	.	few	TGCGCCAGCAGCTTGGTCTTATTCCGCGAGCAGTACTTC	CASSLVLFREQYF
TRBJ1-4	TRBV12-3/TRBV12-4	TRBD1	many	TGTGCCAGCAGTTTAGTGCTACAGGGGGGAATTAATGAAAAACTGTTTTTT	CASSLVLQGGINEKLFF
TRBJ2-3	TRBV29-1	.	.	TGCAGCGTCCCCCTCGGGTGGGGGGCAGGCACAGATACGCAGTATTTT	CSVPLGWGAGTDTQYF
TRBJ2-6	TRBV15	.	.	TGTGCCACCAGCAGAGGGACCGCTTCTGGGGCCAACGTCCTGACTTTC	CATSRGTASGANVLTF
TRBJ1-5	TRBV19	.	many	TGTGCCAGTAGTATTGGGGGCTCGTTTCAGCCCCAGCATTTT	CASSIGGSFQPQHF
TRBJ2-2	TRBV10-2	.	.	TGCGCCAGCTTCTCCGTTGGGACGGTGAACACCGGGGAGCTGTTTTTT	CASFSVGTVNTGELFF
TRBJ2-7	TRBV7-6	.	few	TGTGCCAGCAGCTTAGGGGAATACTACGAGCAGTACTTC	CASSLGEYYEQYF
TRBJ2-3	TRBV7-3	.	.	TGTGCCAGCAGCTCCACAGGGTCCACAGATATGCAGTATTTT	CASSSTGSTDMQYF
TRBJ1-5	TRBV7-9	.	.	TGTGCCAGCAGCTTAGACGGGGGTCATCAGCCCCAGCATTTT	CASSLDGGHQPQHF
TRBJ2-1	TRBV5-1	TRBD1	.	TGCGCCAGCAGCCGGGGCCAGACAGGGGGTTACAATGAGCAGTTCTTC	CASSRGQTGGYNEQFF
TRBJ2-7	TRBV9	.	.	TGTGCCAGCAGTTACTCTCCTTCCACCTACGAGCAGTACTTC	CASSYSPSTYEQYF
TRBJ2-1	TRBV7-9	TRBD2	many	TGTGCCAGCAGCCGCGGACTAGATCCTTACAATGAGCAGTTCTTC	CASSRGLDPYNEQFF
TRBJ1-3	TRBV9	.	.	TGTGCCAGCACCGGCACTGGAAACACCATATATTTT	CASTGTGNTIYF
TRBJ2-3	TRBV7-2	.	many	TGTGCCAGCAGCCCCCTCCGGGGGGCGGATACGCAGTATTTT	CASSPLRGADTQYF
TRBJ2-2	TRBV12-3/TRBV12-4	TRBD2	many	TGTGCCAGCAGTTTGGCGGGAGCGTGGGCCGGGGAGCTGTTTTTT	CASSLAGAWAGELFF
TRBJ1-2	TRBV6-6	.	many	TGTGCCAGCAGTTACTCGACAAGGGACAACTATGGCTACACCTTC	CASSYSTRDNYGYTF
TRBJ2-7	TRBV20-1	TRBD2	once	TGCAGTGCTAGCCTAGCGGGCGCCTACGAGCAGTACTTC	CSASLAGAYEQYF
TRBJ1-1	TRBV25-1	.	.	TGTGCCAGCAGCTTGTTTGTTTTGGGGGGTTTGAGGACTGAAGCTTTCTTT	CASSLFVLGGLRTEAFF
TRBJ2-7	TRBV5-1	TRBD1	once	TGTGCCAGCAGCTTGGGACAGGAGGTCTACGAGCAGTACTTC	CASSLGQEVYEQYF
TRBJ1-2	TRBV7-9	.	few	TGTGCCAGCAGCTTGGGTTCAAGTAACTATGGCTACACCTTC	CASSLGSSNYGYTF
TRBJ1-1	TRBV29-1	.	.	TGCAGCGTCGGCGGCGTCGCAGGGGCGGCCACTGAAGCTTTCTTT	CSVGGVAGAATEAFF
TRBJ1-3	TRBV2	.	medium-sized	TGTGCCAGCGCCGGACGGGGGCGGTTCTCTGGAAACACCATATATTTT	CASAGRGRFSGNTIYF
TRBJ1-2	TRBV10-1	.	.	TGCGCCACCAAACCAGGGATCCACTATGGCTACACCTTC	CATKPGIHYGYTF
TRBJ2-7	TRBV7-9	TRBD2	few	TGTGCCAGCAGCCCTAGCGGGGGTAGCCACTACGAGCAGTACTTC	CASSPSGGSHYEQYF
TRBJ2-5	TRBV9	.	once	TGTGCCAGCAGTTTAGGACCAGCGAGCGAGACCCAGTACTTC	CASSLGPASETQYF
TRBJ2-5	TRBV20-1	.	.	TGCAGTGCTAGTAGGTCCCTTCAAGAGACCCAGTACTTC	CSASRSLQETQYF
TRBJ2-7	TRBV4-1	.	many	TGCGCCAGCAGCGTAACCGGGCCTCTTTCCTACGAGCAGTACTTC	CASSVTGPLSYEQYF
TRBJ1-6	TRBV9	.	many	TGTGCCAGCAGCGTAGCTCAGGGCTCGAATTCACCCCTCCACTTT	CASSVAQGSNSPLHF
TRBJ2-5	TRBV7-2	TRBD2	.	TGCGCCAGCAGCTCGGGACTAGCGGTACAAGAGGCCCAGTACTTC	CASSSGLAVQEAQYF
TRBJ2-7	TRBV7-9	.	.	TGTGCCAGCAGCGTAAAATACGAGCAGTACTTC	CASSVKYEQYF
TRBJ2-6	TRBV12-3/TRBV12-4	.	many	TGTGCCAGCAGTTTATCGAGCTCTGGGGCCAACGTCCTGACTTTC	CASSLSSSGANVLTF
TRBJ2-7	TRBV29-1	TRBD1	few	TGCAGCGCTCTGACAGGGCCCTACGAGCAGTACTTC	CSALTGPYEQYF
TRBJ1-1	TRBV7-9	TRBD1	many	TGTGCCAGCAGCTTGGAGGGGGCAATTGAAGCTTTCTTT	CASSLEGAIEAFF
TRBJ2-3	TRBV15	TRBD2	.	TGTGCCACCAGCAGAGCGACTAGCGGAAGCTTGGGTACGCAGTGTTTT	CATSRATSGSLGTQCF
TRBJ2-1	TRBV20-1	.	.	TGCAGTGCTCAGCGGCCAACCTACAATGAGCAGTTCTTC	CSAQRPTYNEQFF
TRBJ2-1	TRBV6-4	TRBD2	many	TGTGCCAGCAGTCCCAGCGGGGTTTCCTCCTACAATGAGCAGTTCTTC	CASSPSGVSSYNEQFF